Shown below are 32 T cell receptor beta chains from a single sample sequenced in a study of blood T cell repertoires in COVID-19. Here immunoSEQ multiplex PCR was the method, and the copy in TCRdb shows in-frame clones only, minus some. In the table there are tens of thousands of clones, 87% of which are singletons. The sample was peripheral blood. These receptor sequences come from a woman aged 50 to 60 with acute or convalescent COVID-19.

The V and J genes are TRBV5-1 and TRBJ1-2; tentatively, D is TRBD1 (5 bases). CDR1 is SGHRS, CDR2 YFSETQ, per germline. The V end lost 1 base, the J end lost 0 bases, and 10 bases lay between the germline ends. The length of the CDR3 is 15 residues. CDR3 nucleotide sequence: TGCGCCAGCAGCTTGTTGGCAGGGTCTAACTATGGCTACACCTTC. Protein: CASSLLAGSNYGYTF.

This sequence joins TRBV7-3 and TRBJ1-1; unclear D gene. Between the trimmed V and J ends, which lost 1 base and 2 bases, there was a span of 8 bases. Germline loops: CDR1 SGHTA, CDR2 FQGTGA. This CDR3 spans 14 amino acids. This CDR3 is CASSLSATNTEAFF. CDR3 coding DNA: TGTGCCAGCAGCTTAAGCGCAACCAACACTGAAGCTTTCTTT.

This chain uses TRBV13 with TRBJ2-1; D unresolved. Trimming took 3 bases from V and 10 from J, leaving 7 bases between them. Germline CDR1 reads PRHDT; CDR2 reads FYEKMQ (reference sequence). This CDR3 has 11 residues. Here the CDR3 DNA reads TGTGCCAGCAGCTTTTTATCGGAGCAGTTCTTC. This translates into CASSFLSEQFF.

This chain connects TRBV9 to TRBJ2-7, with a weak D call TRBD1 (6 bases). Trimming stripped 2 bases from V and 6 bases from J, with 12 bases between. Germline-derived CDR1 and CDR2 are SGDLS and YYNGEE. The CDR3 runs to 13 residues. CDR3: CASSVSGASEQYF. The DNA for the CDR3 is TGTGCCAGCAGCGTCTCAGGGGCAAGCGAGCAGTACTTC. The entire variable domain, with the rest obtained from reference TRBV9 and TRBJ2-7, is as follows: DSGVTQTPKHLITATGQRVTLRCSPRSGDLSVYWYQQSLDQGLQFLIQYYNGEERAKGNILERFSAQQFPDLHSELNLSSLELGDSALYFCASSVSGASEQYFGPGTRLTVT.

The chain combines TRBV11-2 with TRBJ1-6; D perhaps matches TRBD1 (6 bases). V was shortened by 0 bases and J by 10 bases, with 13 bases between the two germline ends. CDR3 length: 15 amino acids. CDR1 SGHAT and CDR2 FQNNGV come from the germline V gene. The CDR3 sequence: CASSLDSDSSSPLHF. The CDR3 region has the DNA TGTGCCAGCAGCTTAGATTCGGACAGTTCGTCACCCCTCCACTTT. Combining the CDR3 with reference TRBV11-2 and TRBJ1-6 gives the whole variable domain EAGVAQSPRYKIIEKRQSVAFWCNPISGHATLYWYQQILGQGPKLLIQFQNNGVVDDSQLPKDRFSAERLKGVDSTLKIQPAKLEDSAVYLCASSLDSDSSSPLHFGNGTRLTVT.

The V and J genes are TRBV6-5 and TRBJ1-6; D unresolved. The CDR3 runs to 12 residues. Germline V gene lookup returns CDR1 MNHEY and CDR2 SVGAGI. V lost 8 bases and J lost 9, with 11 bases in between. The CDR3 region has the DNA TGTGCCAGCGCCTCCCGCGCTTCACCCCTCCACTTT. Its translation: CASASRASPLHF.

For the CDR3, the DNA is TGTGCCTGTACTACAGGGTTGTATGGCTACACCTTC. It encodes CACTTGLYGYTF. The gene calls are TRBV30 and TRBJ1-2, with D perhaps matching TRBD1 (6 bases). The V end lost 6 bases, the J end lost 5 bases, and 13 bases lay between the germline ends. CDR1 is GTSNPN and CDR2 is SVGIG in the germline V gene (reference sequence). The CDR3 contains 12 residues. Supplemented by reference TRBV30 and TRBJ1-2, the full variable domain reads SQTIHQWPATLVQPVGSPLSLECTVEGTSNPNLYWYRQAAGRGLQLLFYSVGIGQISSEVPQNLSASRPQDRQFILSSKKLLLSDSGFYLCACTTGLYGYTFGSGTRLTVV.

The CDR3 nucleotides read TGTGCCAGCAGCTCATTGGACAGGACCTACGAGCAGTACTTC. It yields the protein CASSSLDRTYEQYF. The V and J genes are TRBV7-2 and TRBJ2-7; TRBD1 aligns across 7 bases. CDR3 length: 14 residues. CDR1 and CDR2 from the germline V gene are SGHTA and FQGNSA. The V gene end was trimmed by 4 bases and the J gene end by 2 bases; junction bases not matched to a gene: 5. The entire variable domain, with the rest obtained from reference TRBV7-2 and TRBJ2-7, is as follows: GAGVSQSPSNKVTEKGKDVELRCDPISGHTALYWYRQSLGQGLEFLIYFQGNSAPDKSGLPSDRFSAERTGGSVSTLTIQRTQQEDSAVYLCASSSLDRTYEQYFGPGTRLTVT.

The V gene is TRBV7-2, the J gene TRBJ1-1, with D perhaps TRBD1 (5 bases). Trimming removed 1 base from V and 3 bases from J, with 9 bases in between. CDR1 SGHTA and CDR2 FQGNSA come from the germline V gene. The CDR3 runs to 14 residues. The CDR3 DNA is TGTGCCAGCAGCTTAGTGGGGGGGGACACTGAAGCTTTCTTT. This translates into CASSLVGGDTEAFF. The full variable domain, rest sourced from reference TRBV7-2 and TRBJ1-1, is GAGVSQSPSNKVTEKGKDVELRCDPISGHTALYWYRQSLGQGLEFLIYFQGNSAPDKSGLPSDRFSAERTGGSVSTLTIQRTQQEDSAVYLCASSLVGGDTEAFFGQGTRLTVV.

The rearrangement uses TRBV27 and TRBJ2-7; D possibly corresponds to TRBD1 (6 bases). The CDR3 spans 14 residues. Germline V CDR1 and CDR2: MNHEY, SMNVEV (reference sequence). V was pared by 6 bases and J by 2 bases, with 14 bases between. The CDR3 DNA reads as TGTGCCAGCAGCCCACAGGGCATTACCTACGAGCAGTACTTC. It encodes CASSPQGITYEQYF.

The chain couples TRBV7-3 to TRBJ1-4; D call uncertain. V was trimmed by 6 bases and J by 8 bases, leaving 19 bases between them. This CDR3 comprises 15 residues. CDR1 is SGHTA, CDR2 FQGTGA, per germline. The CDR3 sequence: CASSHGADWREKLFF. Written as DNA, the CDR3 is TGTGCCAGCAGTCATGGTGCAGACTGGAGGGAAAAACTGTTTTTT.

The genes are TRBV5-4 and TRBJ1-2; 8 nucleotides match TRBD1. Trimming took 4 bases from V and 5 from J; bases not matched to a gene: 16. Germline lookup yields CDR1 SGHNT and CDR2 YYREEE (reference sequence). CDR3 size: 17 residues. Here the CDR3 DNA reads TGTGCCAGCAGCCTCAGGGGGCGCCCCCTCGGAGGGTATGGCTACACCTTC. Translation gives CASSLRGRPLGGYGYTF.

This clone was recorded once. At one end the junction does not follow the germline gene, possibly because of a read error. This chain connects TRBV7-7 to TRBJ2-2, with TRBD2 matching 8 bases. The CDR3 is 18 amino acids. Looked up from germline, CDR1 is SSHAT and CDR2 is FNYEAQ (reference sequence). This CDR3 is CASSPRGGGLANTGELFF. As DNA, the CDR3 is TGTGCTAGCAGCCCCCGGGGGGGCGGACTTGCGAACACCGGGGAGCTGTTTTTT.

The chain is built from TRBV5-4 and TRBJ2-5; 11 bases fit TRBD2. The CDR3 loop spans 15 amino acids. CDR1 is SGHNT, CDR2 YYREEE, per germline (reference sequence). The V and J ends lost 5 bases and 5 bases, in that order; junction bases with no gene match: 8. The CDR3 sequence is CASSSLAGGLETQYF. In DNA, the CDR3 is TGTGCCAGCAGTTCCCTAGCGGGGGGCCTCGAGACCCAGTACTTC. Variable domain in full (rest from reference TRBV5-4 and TRBJ2-5): ETGVTQSPTHLIKTRGQQVTLRCSSQSGHNTVSWYQQALGQGPQFIFQYYREEENGRGNFPPRFSGLQFPNYSSELNVNALELDDSALYLCASSSLAGGLETQYFGPGTRLLVL.

The rearrangement uses TRBV30 and TRBJ1-5; 8 bases match TRBD1. Germline V gives CDR1 GTSNPN, CDR2 SVGIG (reference sequence). Trimming at V came to 1 base and at J to 8 bases, leaving 4 bases not matched to a gene. The CDR3 has 13 residues. This CDR3 is CAWSGQGIEPQHF. The DNA for the CDR3 is TGTGCCTGGAGTGGACAGGGGATAGAGCCCCAGCATTTT. Full variable domain (missing parts from reference TRBV30 and TRBJ1-5): SQTIHQWPATLVQPVGSPLSLECTVEGTSNPNLYWYRQAAGRGLQLLFYSVGIGQISSEVPQNLSASRPQDRQFILSSKKLLLSDSGFYLCAWSGQGIEPQHFGDGTRLSIL.

The rearrangement uses TRBV18 and TRBJ1-5, with TRBD1 as a possible D gene (6 bases). Between the trimmed V and J ends, which lost 0 bases and 1 base, there was a span of 10 bases. The CDR3 has 16 amino acids. CDR1 and CDR2 (germline): KGHSH, LQKENI. This CDR3 reads CASSPPGAASNQPQHF. In nucleotides, the CDR3 is TGTGCCAGCTCACCACCGGGGGCGGCGAGCAATCAGCCCCAGCATTTT.

This clone was recorded only once. The V and J genes are TRBV7-8 and TRBJ1-3; D is undetermined. In germline, CDR1 is SGHVS, CDR2 FQNEAQ. V was pared by 5 bases and J by 8 bases, with 22 bases between. The CDR3 length is 16 residues. The CDR3 here is CASSKAGRGVVDTIYF. DNA of the CDR3: TGTGCCAGCAGCAAAGCGGGCCGCGGAGTTGTTGACACCATATATTTT.

With respect to this clone: Its ends do not fully match the called genes, so a read error is possible. This chain connects TRBV7-7 to TRBJ1-1; TRBD1 might be the D (5 bases). CDR3 length equals 16 residues. Germline assignment: CDR1 SSHAT and CDR2 FNYEAQ (reference sequence). CDR3 coding DNA: TGTGCTAGCAGCTTATTCTATAGGGGATCGGGCACTGAAGCTTTCTTT. As protein: CASSLFYRGSGTEAFF. Complete variable domain (other parts from reference TRBV7-7 and TRBJ1-1): GAGVSQSPRYKVTKRGQDVTLRCDPISSHATLYWYQQALGQGPEFLTYFNYEAQPDKSGLPSDRFSAERPEGSISTLTIQRTEQRDSAMYRCASSLFYRGSGTEAFFGQGTRLTVV.

The chain uses TRBV4-1 and TRBJ1-5, with 7 bases that match TRBD1. This CDR3 comprises 15 residues. Germline V CDR1 and CDR2: MGHRA, YSYEKL. V lost 4 bases and J lost 6; bases outside the gene matches: 9. For the CDR3, the DNA is TGCGCCAGCAGCCCCTCTGAGGGGGCCTTTCAGCCCCAGCATTTT. The encoded protein is CASSPSEGAFQPQHF.

This chain uses TRBV7-2 with TRBJ1-5; weak D call: TRBD1 (6 bases). V was cut by 0 bases and J by 1 base, with 7 bases left in between. From germline, CDR1 is SGHTA and CDR2 FQGNSA. This CDR3 comprises 15 residues. CDR3 DNA sequence: TGTGCCAGCAGCTTAGCAGGGGGAAGCAATCAGCCCCAGCATTTT. Amino acid sequence: CASSLAGGSNQPQHF.

This clone was counted a single time. This rearrangement joins TRBV2 to TRBJ2-5; no definite D call. Between the trimmed V and J ends, which lost 5 bases and 10 bases, there was a span of 14 bases. Per germline, CDR1 SNHLY and CDR2 FYNNEI. The CDR3 has 12 amino acids. Here the CDR3 reads CASSSVQPHQYF. DNA for the CDR3: TGTGCCAGCAGTTCGGTCCAACCTCACCAGTACTTC.

This clone came up many times. The CDR3 DNA follows: TGTGCCAGCAGTGAAGGCTGGGAGGCTCAGCCCCAGCATTTT. Residues: CASSEGWEAQPQHF. This chain links TRBV6-1 with TRBJ1-5; D uncertain. The germline V gene encodes CDR1 MNHNS and CDR2 SASEGT. Trimming cost V 1 base and J 6 bases, with 10 bases left between them. The CDR3 is made up of 14 amino acids.

The chain carries TRBV10-3 and TRBJ1-2; 11 bases align to TRBD1. V shed 6 bases and J 5 bases; nucleotides not matched to a gene: 8. Germline CDR1 is ENHRY and CDR2 is SYGVKD. CDR3 length equals 15 residues. This CDR3 reads CAISGRDRGGYGYTF. The CDR3, as DNA: TGTGCCATCAGCGGACGGGACAGGGGGGGGTATGGCTACACCTTC.

The rearrangement uses TRBV9 and TRBJ2-1, with D tentatively TRBD2 (6 bases). This CDR3 is built from 14 residues. Germline CDR1 is SGDLS and CDR2 is YYNGEE. V was pared by 3 bases and J by 6 bases, with 13 bases between. CDR3 DNA: TGTGCCAGCAGCGCCCCGCCCGGGGGCAATGAGCAGTTCTTC. This gives the protein CASSAPPGGNEQFF.

This clone occurred once. The chain employs TRBV30 and TRBJ1-2; no reliable D call. Trimming left V 7 bases short and J 8 bases short, with 17 bases between. The CDR3 has 12 residues. Germline-derived CDR1 and CDR2 are GTSNPN and SVGIG (reference sequence). The CDR3 region has the DNA TGTGCCTATCCCGCCCCCAGTCGCGGCTACACCTTC. Residues: CAYPAPSRGYTF.

This clone has just a few counts. V gene TRBV21-1 combines with J gene TRBJ2-5; no check of the table's D call, TRBD2, against the DNA was made. TRBV21-1 is designated a pseudogene. The CDR3 runs to 13 residues. This chain's CDR3 is CAILRKIKETQYF. The CDR3 DNA reads TGTGCCATCCTACGAAAGATCAAAGAGACCCAGTACTTC.

This chain connects TRBV18 to TRBJ1-2; the D is unclear. CDR1 and CDR2 (germline): KGHSH, LQKENI. The CDR3 spans 13 residues. The V end lost 2 bases, the J end lost 4 bases, and 8 bases lay between the germline ends. The CDR3 loop is CASSPSESYGYTF. In DNA form, the CDR3 reads TGTGCCAGCTCACCAAGCGAGTCCTATGGCTACACCTTC.

V is TRBV19 and J is TRBJ2-5, with 8 bases identical to TRBD1. The V segment lost 1 base and the J segment 5 bases; nucleotides outside the gene matches: 6. This CDR3 has 15 residues. Germline V gene lookup returns CDR1 LNHDA and CDR2 SQIVND (reference sequence). CDR3 nucleotide sequence: TGTGCCAGTAGTATAGCCAGGGGGCAGCAGGAGACCCAGTACTTC. Protein: CASSIARGQQETQYF.

The V gene is TRBV24-1, the J gene TRBJ1-5, with D perhaps matching TRBD1 (6 bases). The CDR3 sequence is 17 residues long. V was cut by 1 base and J by 4 bases, with 16 bases left in between. In germline, CDR1 is KGHDR, CDR2 SFDVKD. This chain's CDR3 is CATSDLFGGRGNQPQHF. CDR3 DNA sequence: TGTGCCACCAGTGATTTATTTGGGGGAAGGGGGAATCAGCCCCAGCATTTT.

The J gene is TRBJ2-1, the V gene TRBV5-1, with 8 bases aligning to TRBD2. This CDR3 contains 15 residues. Trimming cost V 3 bases and J 9 bases; bases outside gene matches: 11. The germline gives CDR1 SGHRS, CDR2 YFSETQ. The CDR3, as DNA: TGCGCCAGCAGCTACCGGGGAGCGGGAGATTTTGAGCAGTTCTTC. Residues: CASSYRGAGDFEQFF. The whole variable domain, remainder taken from reference TRBV5-1 and TRBJ2-1, is KAGVTQTPRYLIKTRGQQVTLSCSPISGHRSVSWYQQTPGQGLQFLFEYFSETQRNKGNFPGRFSGRQFSNSRSEMNVSTLELGDSALYLCASSYRGAGDFEQFFGPGTRLTVL.

The chain links TRBV29-1 to TRBJ1-5; no firm D call. The V end was cut by 6 bases, the J end by 4 bases, with 13 bases between. CDR1 SQVTM and CDR2 ANQGSEA come from the germline V gene. The CDR3 is 13 residues long. For the CDR3, the DNA is TGCAGCGTGAGAGAAATGATGAATCAGCCCCAGCATTTT. This gives the protein CSVREMMNQPQHF.

The J gene is TRBJ2-2, the V gene TRBV20-1; a weak D match, TRBD2 (5 bases). V was cut by 3 bases and J by 4 bases, with 12 bases left in between. Looked up from germline, CDR1 is DFQATT and CDR2 is SNEGSKA (reference sequence). This CDR3 is 14 amino acids long. As DNA, the CDR3 is TGCAGTGCTAGTATTCGGGGTTCCACCGGGGAGCTGTTTTTT. This translates into CSASIRGSTGELFF.